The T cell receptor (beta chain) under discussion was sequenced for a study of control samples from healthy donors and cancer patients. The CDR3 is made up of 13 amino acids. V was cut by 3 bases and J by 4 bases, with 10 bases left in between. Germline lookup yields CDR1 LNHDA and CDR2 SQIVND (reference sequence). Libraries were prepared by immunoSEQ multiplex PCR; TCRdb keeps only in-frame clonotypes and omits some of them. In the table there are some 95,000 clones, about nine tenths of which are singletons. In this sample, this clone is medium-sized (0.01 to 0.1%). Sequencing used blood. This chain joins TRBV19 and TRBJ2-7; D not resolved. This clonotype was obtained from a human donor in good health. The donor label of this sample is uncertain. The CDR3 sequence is CASSITVSYEQYF. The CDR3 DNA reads TGTGCCAGTAGTATTACAGTTTCGTACGAGCAGTACTTC.